This TCR beta chain was recorded in a study of metastatic and nonmetastatic thyroid tumors. Trimming took off 0 bases at V and 1 base at J, with 10 bases between the two ends. The CDR3 is made up of 15 amino acids. From germline, CDR1 is SGHRS and CDR2 YFSETQ. TCRdb reanalyzed the PCR reads via MiXCR. The data contain 35,000 to 40,000 clones, roughly 26% of them seen just once; the ten biggest clones take up around 9.6%. Among the patients, none had received any treatment before thyroid surgery. This clone was detected a few times. The sample has other DNA sequences that encode this CDR3 too. The chain combines TRBV5-1 with TRBJ1-2; no definite D call. Sequencing was done on a sample of blood. The receptor comes from a female donor with papillary thyroid cancer or a benign thyroid nodule (not recorded which). Some clones in this sample may be carry-over from other donors' samples. For the CDR3, the DNA is TGCGCCAGCAGCTTGGCTGCAGGTGTTAACTATGGCTACACCTTC. This gives the protein CASSLAAGVNYGYTF. The full variable domain, completed using reference TRBV5-1 and TRBJ1-2, is KAGVTQTPRYLIKTRGQQVTLSCSPISGHRSVSWYQQTPGQGLQFLFEYFSETQRNKGNFPGRFSGRQFSNSRSEMNVSTLELGDSALYLCASSLAAGVNYGYTFGSGTRLTVV.